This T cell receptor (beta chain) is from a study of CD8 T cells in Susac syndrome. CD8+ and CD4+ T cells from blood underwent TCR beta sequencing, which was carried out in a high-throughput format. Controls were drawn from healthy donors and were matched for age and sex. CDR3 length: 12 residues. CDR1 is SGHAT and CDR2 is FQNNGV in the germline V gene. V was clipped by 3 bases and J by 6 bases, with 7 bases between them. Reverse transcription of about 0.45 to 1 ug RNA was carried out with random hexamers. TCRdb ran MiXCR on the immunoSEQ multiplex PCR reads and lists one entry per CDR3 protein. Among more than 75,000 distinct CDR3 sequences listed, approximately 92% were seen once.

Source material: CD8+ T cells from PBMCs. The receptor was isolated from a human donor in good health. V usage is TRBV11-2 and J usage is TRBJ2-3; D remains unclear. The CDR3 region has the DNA TGTGCCAGCAGCTTTGACCCTGATACGCAGTATTTT. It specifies CASSFDPDTQYF. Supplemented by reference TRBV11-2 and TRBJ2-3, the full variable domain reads EAGVAQSPRYKIIEKRQSVAFWCNPISGHATLYWYQQILGQGPKLLIQFQNNGVVDDSQLPKDRFSAERLKGVDSTLKIQPAKLEDSAVYLCASSFDPDTQYFGPGTRLTVL.